This TCR beta chain was recorded in a study of CD8 T cells in Susac syndrome. cDNA came from approximately 0.5 to 1 ug RNA primed by random hexamers. The immunoSEQ assay covered 54 Vbeta and 13 Jbeta segments for CDR3. TCRdb used MiXCR to reprocess the immunoSEQ multiplex PCR reads, holding one entry per CDR3 protein. This sample has about 400,000 distinct CDR3 sequences, with around 85% found just once. In blood CD8+ and CD4+ T cells, TCR beta underwent sequencing. Negative magnetic isolation gave CD8+ and CD4+ cells; FACS enriched CD8+ TEMRA. In germline, CDR1 is SQVTM, CDR2 ANQGSEA. The CDR3 spans 16 residues. V was clipped by 0 bases and J by 3 bases, with 16 bases between them. Overall study results and limits: The study admitted that it had a relatively small number of individuals in its TCR sequencing and HLA analysis.

As regards this clonotype: Its antigen is not known.

The chain carries TRBV29-1 and TRBJ2-3, with TRBD1 as a possible D gene (5 bases). The source is a human donor with multiple sclerosis. Material: CD8+ T cells from PBMCs. The CDR3 DNA reads TGCAGCGTTGAAGATCCAGGCAGGGTGGAGACAGATACGCAGTATTTT. It is translated as CSVEDPGRVETDTQYF.